This T cell receptor beta chain was recovered during a study of cytomegalovirus exposure and HLA in healthy donors. Findings of the study overall: Rarity marked most TCR sequences, yet some public TCRs occurred in many donors. The availability of immune exposure information extended only to CMV serostatus. There were reportedly fewer N-insertions in an Asian-associated ancestry cluster than the approximately 670-donor mean, in a later analysis. In a later analysis, specific HLA alleles were associated with under 20,000 TCR beta sequences at a 0.05 false discovery rate.

Trimming removed 6 bases from V and 10 bases from J; junction bases left unmatched: 8. CDR3 length: 13 residues. The germline gives CDR1 SGHRS, CDR2 YFSETQ. Of note for this clone: Its antigen is currently unknown.

Vbeta (60) and Jbeta (13) primers were used in the PCR. Profiling relied on immunoSEQ multiplex PCR, and the TCRdb table lists in-frame clones only, not all of them. The sample has a few hundred thousand clones; about 90% are singletons. This sequence originates from a girl aged 2-10 years in good health and CMV-seronegative. V and J are TRBV5-1 and TRBJ2-4, with 9 bases lining up with TRBD1. Sequenced: PBMCs. The CDR3 loop is CASTHHRGQIQYF. The CDR3 DNA follows: TGCGCCAGCACCCACCACAGGGGGCAGATTCAGTACTTC.